Below, 6 T cell receptor beta chains from the same sample are listed, as sequenced in a study of cytomegalovirus exposure and HLA in healthy donors. With 60 Vbeta and 13 Jbeta primers, the PCR was carried out. Assay: immunoSEQ multiplex PCR; the TCRdb copy retains only in-frame clones and omits some. The data hold more than 140,000 clones, with around 80% observed a single time. The material sequenced was PBMCs. All receptors derive from a man aged 25 to 40 in good health and CMV-seropositive.

This clone was counted once. The rearrangement links TRBV7-2 to TRBJ1-1, with 9 bases fitting TRBD1. From germline, CDR1 is SGHTA and CDR2 FQGNSA. V lost 3 bases and J lost 10; bases outside the gene matches: 9. This CDR3 is built from 14 residues. The CDR3: CASSFAQDRGSAFF. DNA of the CDR3: TGTGCCAGCAGCTTCGCCCAGGACAGGGGTTCAGCTTTCTTT.

Note on this clone: The sample holds other DNA sequences that translate to the same CDR3. The V call is TRBV29-1, the J call TRBJ1-3; D not certain. Trimming left V 6 bases short and J 1 base short, with 10 bases between. This CDR3 has 13 amino acids. CDR1 is SQVTM and CDR2 is ANQGSEA in the germline V gene. The DNA for the CDR3 is TGCAGCGTCTCAAGAGGGTCTGGAAACACCATATATTTT. Residues: CSVSRGSGNTIYF.

The chain carries TRBV6-5 and TRBJ2-5; 9 positions match TRBD2. Germline V gene lookup returns CDR1 MNHEY and CDR2 SVGAGI. The CDR3 runs to 16 residues. The V gene end was trimmed by 0 bases and the J gene end by 3 bases; junction bases not matched to a gene: 5. CDR3 nucleotide sequence: TGTGCCAGCAGTTACTCTGCTAGCGGGGCAAAAGAGACCCAGTACTTC. Protein: CASSYSASGAKETQYF.

The chain combines TRBV15 with TRBJ1-1, with 7 bases identical to TRBD1. The trim removed 4 bases at V and 1 base at J, leaving 3 bases unmatched. CDR1 LNHNV and CDR2 YYDKDF come from the germline V gene (reference sequence). The CDR3 totals 14 residues. CDR3 in DNA: TGTGCCACCAGCAAGAGACAGGGGAACACTGAAGCTTTCTTT. Protein sequence: CATSKRQGNTEAFF.

As to this clone: Other DNA sequences within the sample encode an identical CDR3. The J gene is TRBJ1-1, the V gene TRBV19; D unresolved. The V gene's germline CDR1 is LNHDA and CDR2 SQIVND (reference sequence). The ends were cut back, 7 bases at V and 1 base at J, with 7 bases in the middle. The CDR3 has 12 amino acids. DNA of the CDR3: TGTGCCAGTAAGAGATCGAACACTGAAGCTTTCTTT. Translated: CASKRSNTEAFF.

This chain uses TRBV7-9 with TRBJ2-1; 9 bases align to TRBD1. Germline loops: CDR1 SEHNR, CDR2 FQNEAQ (reference sequence). The CDR3 loop spans 13 amino acids. V shed 8 bases and J 6 bases; nucleotides not matched to a gene: 5. CDR3 loop: CASGGQGFNEQFF. The CDR3 DNA sequence: TGTGCCAGCGGGGGACAGGGATTCAATGAGCAGTTCTTC.